This T cell receptor beta chain was captured by sequencing in a study of blood T cell repertoires in COVID-19 (dated by TCRdb to the early 2020s). Turning to the overall study: Samples from collaborators originated in the United States, Italy and Spain and spanned both the acute and convalescent phases of COVID-19. The prospective study material was composed of cDNA or gDNA derived from T cells, B-cell-depleted T cells, or PBMCs. The dataset comprised deeply sampled blood TCRbeta repertoires from subjects exposed to, actively infected with, or recovered from COVID-19. The repertoires were released in a freely available public database meant as a resource for research on the immune response to SARS-CoV-2. The samples were drawn from two sources: the first 160 participants of the ongoing ImmuneRACE study, and 950 to 1,500 subjects contributed by 6 global collaborators. Nearly every sample came with metadata listing a de-identified subject ID, COVID-19 status, age in years and sex. Where HLA class I and class II types were available, the types were taken from metadata supplied by the sample provider, not from assay-based typing. Paper-wide results and their limitations: The amount of clinical and demographic metadata varied by source and participant and was provided uncurated.

The collaborating institutions used their own protocols to collect whole blood in K2EDTA tubes. For TCRbeta analysis, collaborator samples were shipped as frozen whole blood, as isolated PBMCs, or as DNA extracted from either sample type. TCRbeta CDR3 regions were amplified from genomic DNA using the immunoSEQ Assay, a bias-controlled multiplex PCR. In the original analysis: Within the assay, amplification of reference gene primers was used to estimate how many nucleated cells each sample contained. To quantify the absolute abundance of each unique TCRbeta CDR3 rearrangement, sequence reads were collapsed and filtered. Productive Simpson clonality was computed per sample as the square root of Simpson's diversity index over productive rearrangements. Not all clones reach the TCRdb copy of this immuneACCESS table, which keeps in-frame sequences only. Checked studies attribute under half of the gap to unresolved V genes and leave the rest unexplained. That table furnishes V, J and clone size, whereas the DNA furnished D and trimming. The sample records about 180,000 clones, roughly four fifths of which are singletons. 6% to 8.5% of the sample belongs to the ten largest clones.

Note on this clone: Its specific antigen is unknown. No much larger clone exists at a distance of one base, and base qualities are not known.

The germline V gene (reference sequence) sets CDR1 to SGHAT and CDR2 to FQDESV. Measured from the cysteine to the phenylalanine, the CDR3 is 14 residues long. Solely the CDR3 DNA is kept, with 42 bases framed from the first base. V drops 6 bases and J drops 6 bases, leaving 15 bases in between. The specimen sequenced was peripheral blood. The chain is encoded by TRBV11-1 joined to TRBJ2-1; the D gene is perhaps TRBD2, from 6 matching bases. This clonotype originated in a human donor in a cohort sampled during active COVID-19. The DNA sequence is TGTGCCAGCAGGGAGGGGCTTGCGGTCAATGAGCAGTTCTTC. The resulting protein is CASREGLAVNEQFF.